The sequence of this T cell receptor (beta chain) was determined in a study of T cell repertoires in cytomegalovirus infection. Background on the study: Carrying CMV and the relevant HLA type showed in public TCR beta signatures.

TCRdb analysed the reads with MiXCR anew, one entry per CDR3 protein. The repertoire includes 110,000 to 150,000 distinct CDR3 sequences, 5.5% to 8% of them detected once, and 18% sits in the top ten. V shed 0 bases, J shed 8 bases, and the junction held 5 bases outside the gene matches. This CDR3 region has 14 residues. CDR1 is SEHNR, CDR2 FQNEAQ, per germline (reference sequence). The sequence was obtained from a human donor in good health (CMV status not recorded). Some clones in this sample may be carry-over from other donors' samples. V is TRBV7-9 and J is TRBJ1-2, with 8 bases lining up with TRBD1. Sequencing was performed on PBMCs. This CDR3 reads CASSLATGEGGYTF. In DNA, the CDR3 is TGTGCCAGCAGCTTAGCGACAGGGGAGGGAGGCTACACCTTC. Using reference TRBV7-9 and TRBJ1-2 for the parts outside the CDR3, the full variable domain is DTGVSQNPRHKITKRGQNVTFRCDPISEHNRLYWYRQTLGQGPEFLTYFQNEAQLEKSRLLSDRFSAERPKGSFSTLEIQRTEQGDSAMYLCASSLATGEGGYTFGSGTRLTVV.